Below are 5 T cell receptor beta chains sequenced from a single sample in a study of breast tumors, draining lymph nodes, adjacent tissues. TCRdb redid the calling of the multiplex PCR reads with MiXCR, one entry per CDR3 protein. This sample has tens of thousands of distinct CDR3 sequences; 63% occur once, and the top ten carry about a sixth. Sample: breast tumor tissue. The receptors here all came from a female donor with breast cancer. Some clones in this sample may be carry-over from other donors' samples.

J is TRBJ2-1 and V is TRBV29-1; the match to TRBD2 covers 12 bases. Germline V CDR1 and CDR2: SQVTM, ANQGSEA. The CDR3 runs to 14 residues. V lost 6 bases, J lost 2 bases, and 2 bases stayed unmatched. For the CDR3, the DNA is TGCAGCGTGGGACTAGCGGGCGCCTACAATGAGCAGTTCTTC. Protein: CSVGLAGAYNEQFF.

This clonotype has ten or more counts. The CDR3 sequence: CASSEERGSYNEQFF. Here the CDR3 DNA reads TGTGCCAGCAGTGAAGAGCGGGGCTCCTACAATGAGCAGTTCTTC. V and J are TRBV6-1 and TRBJ2-1; 7 nucleotides match TRBD2. CDR3 length equals 15 residues. J was trimmed by 0 bases and V by 1 base; bases with no gene match: 0. CDR1 and CDR2 (germline): MNHNS, SASEGT.

This clonotype was seen only a few times. V is TRBV15 and J is TRBJ1-2; 8 positions match TRBD1. The CDR3 covers 14 residues. The junction had 8 bases not matched to a gene; V was cut back by 1 base and J by 10 bases. CDR1 LNHNV and CDR2 YYDKDF come from the germline V gene (reference sequence). The CDR3 region has the DNA TGTGCCACCAGCAGAGCGGGACAGGCCAGGGACTACACCTTC. The encoded protein is CATSRAGQARDYTF.

This clonotype has a count of ten or more. Possible read error: a much larger clone is one base away. The V gene is TRBV5-6, the J gene TRBJ2-3; unclear D gene. Germline loops: CDR1 SGHDT, CDR2 YYEEEE. The CDR3 spans 12 residues. DNA for the CDR3: TGTGCCAGCAGCTCATTCACAGCTACGCAGTATTTT. Translating it yields CASSSFTATQYF.

This chain links TRBV7-9 with TRBJ1-2, with D unresolved. Germline V gene sequence: CDR1 SEHNR, CDR2 FQNEAQ (reference sequence). The CDR3 sequence is 13 residues long. The V gene lost 0 bases and the J gene lost 7 bases, with 9 bases spanning the gap. CDR3 sequence: CASSLAGAGGYTF. CDR3 DNA sequence: TGTGCCAGCAGCTTAGCCGGCGCAGGTGGCTACACCTTC.